The subject of this entry is one T cell receptor (beta chain). The data stem from a study of blood T cell repertoires in COVID-19. Study-wide background: The United States, Italy and Spain provided the acute and convalescent COVID-19 samples.

As handled by the study authors: From reference gene primer amplification, estimates of nucleated cell counts were derived. This table comes from immunoSEQ multiplex PCR, and its TCRdb copy is limited to in-frame clones, with some not included. V and J calls and clone size come straight from that table; D and trimming were deduced from the DNA. The data show about 350,000 clones, more than 75% seen once. The length of the CDR3 is 14 residues. CDR1 MDHEN and CDR2 SYDVKM come from the germline V gene. J gave up 7 bases and V 5 bases, and 4 bases lay outside the gene matches. This TCR was recovered from a woman in her late teens or twenties who had recovered from COVID-19. The chain has TRBV28 and TRBJ1-6; 8 bases align to TRBD1. Material: peripheral blood. The CDR3 DNA is TGTGCCAGCAGTCTGACAGGGGAGAATTCACCCCTCCACTTT. Its translation is CASSLTGENSPLHF.